Below, 2 T cell receptor beta chains from the same sample are listed, as sequenced in a study of beta chain features in type 1 diabetes (dated by TCRdb to 2016 to 2019). Study-level results and caveats: Type 1 diabetes patients showed a moderate but significant shortening of TCRB CDR3 length in all four CD4+ subsets.

These TCRs are of unknown antigen specificity. The method was the immunoSEQ multiplex PCR assay. All of the isolated RNA was reverse transcribed with the High Capacity cDNA Reverse Transcription Kit, so expressed TCRB transcripts were sequenced. Held by TCRdb, this immuneACCESS table contains in-frame sequences only and omits some clones. Under half of the omission traces to an unresolved V gene where checked; the cause of the rest is unknown. A total of 500,000 to 800,000 clones appear in this sample, 9.5% to 15% of them only once. The ten most abundant clones make up more than 0.095% of the sample. The sequenced sample consisted of naive CD4+ T cells from blood. Per the publication, the cell subset or site label means: true naive CD4+ T cells. The receptors derive from a man younger than 45 with type 1 diabetes.

The table lists this clone with a few counts. The chain couples TRBV7-2 to TRBJ2-7; 15 bases align to TRBD2. Per the germline V gene, CDR1 is SGHTA and CDR2 is FQGNSA. J was trimmed by 5 bases and V by 3 bases; bases with no gene match: 2. The CDR3 runs 15 residues. CDR3 DNA sequence: TGTGCCAGCAGCTTGGGGACTAGCGGGGGGAACGAGCAGTACTTC. Protein: CASSLGTSGGNEQYF.

This chain joins TRBV5-4 and TRBJ1-3, with D uncertain. Per the germline V gene, CDR1 is SGHNT and CDR2 is YYREEE (reference sequence). V was shortened by 0 bases and J by 1 base, with 5 bases between the two germline ends. This CDR3 has 14 residues. DNA for the CDR3: TGTGCCAGCAGCTTGGATGCTTCTGGAAACACCATATATTTT. This sequence encodes CASSLDASGNTIYF.